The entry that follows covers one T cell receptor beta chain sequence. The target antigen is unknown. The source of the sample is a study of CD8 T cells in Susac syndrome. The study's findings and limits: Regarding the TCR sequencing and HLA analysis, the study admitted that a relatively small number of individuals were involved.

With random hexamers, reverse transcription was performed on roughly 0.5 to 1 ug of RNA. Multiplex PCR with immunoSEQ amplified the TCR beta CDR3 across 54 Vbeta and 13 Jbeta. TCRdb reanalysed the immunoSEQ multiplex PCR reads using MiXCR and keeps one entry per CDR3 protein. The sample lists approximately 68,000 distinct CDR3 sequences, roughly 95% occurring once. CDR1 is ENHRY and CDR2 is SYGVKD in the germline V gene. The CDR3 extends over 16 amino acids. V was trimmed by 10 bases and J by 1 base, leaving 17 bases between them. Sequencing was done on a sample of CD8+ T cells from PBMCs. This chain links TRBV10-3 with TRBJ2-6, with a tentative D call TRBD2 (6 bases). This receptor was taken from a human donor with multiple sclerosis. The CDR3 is CATLGTQGSGANVLTF. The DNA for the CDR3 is TGTGCCACTTTGGGGACTCAGGGATCTGGGGCCAACGTCCTGACTTTC.